This T cell receptor beta chain was sequenced in a study of blood T cell repertoires in COVID-19. Background on the study: T cells, B-cell-depleted T cells, or PBMCs provided the cDNA or gDNA that served as material.

As handled by the study authors: Estimation of nucleated cell counts relied on the amplification of reference gene primers. TCRdb's table, derived via immunoSEQ multiplex PCR, lists solely in-frame clones and lacks some. That table supplies the V and J calls and clone size; D and trimming were determined from the DNA. Of 150,000 to 200,000 clones in the sample, more than 75% were seen once. The ends were cut back, 3 bases at V and 8 bases at J, with 13 bases in the middle. Germline loops: CDR1 SNHLY, CDR2 FYNNEI. The CDR3 has 13 residues. The Seattle patients, enrolled during active infection, were followed longitudinally.

The receptor's source is a woman aged 40 to 49 with COVID-19, enrolled during active disease. This chain connects TRBV2 to TRBJ1-2; D unclear. Input material: peripheral blood. The chain's CDR3 is CASSDSRTGGYTF. The CDR3, as DNA: TGTGCCAGCAGTGATTCAAGGACGGGGGGCTACACCTTC.